These 12 T cell receptor beta chains came from one sample sequenced in a study of monozygotic twins with inflammatory bowel disease. Using the 5' RACE reads, TCRdb records one entry per CDR3 protein without DNA. The sample features around 400,000 distinct CDR3 sequences, with 2% to 3% in its top ten. The sample was blood. Receptor source: a human donor with ulcerative colitis or Crohn's disease, or a healthy co-twin of an affected twin (not recorded which).

The V and J genes are TRBV30 and TRBJ2-1. Germline V CDR1 and CDR2: GTSNPN, SVGIG (reference sequence). The CDR3 consists of 13 residues. Here the CDR3 reads CAWSRGTYNEQFF.

This chain links TRBV6-1 with TRBJ2-2; TCRdb lists TRBD2, though no DNA is available to test this call. The CDR3 covers 15 residues. The germline gives CDR1 MNHNS, CDR2 SASEGT. The CDR3 region is CASSPVASVTGELFF.

The V and J genes are TRBV3-1 and TRBJ2-7; as DNA is missing, the TRBD2 call by TCRdb cannot be tested. The CDR3 covers 12 residues. Germline V lookup: CDR1 LGHDT, CDR2 YNNKEL (reference sequence). The CDR3 is CASSQDQREQYF.

This chain uses TRBV6-1 with TRBJ1-6; there is no DNA to check the TCRdb D call of TRBD1. Germline V CDR1 and CDR2: MNHNS, SASEGT. There are 15 residues in the CDR3. This CDR3 is CASSQTGDRFSPLHF.

V is TRBV7-2 and J is TRBJ2-5. Germline CDR1 SGHTA, CDR2 FQGNSA. The CDR3 has 11 residues. CDR3 loop: CASSLVGTQYF.

V gene TRBV18 combines with J gene TRBJ2-1; with no DNA, the TCRdb D assignment of TRBD2 cannot be verified. This CDR3 has 15 amino acids. In germline, CDR1 is KGHSH, CDR2 LQKENI. CDR3 residues: CASSPREAFGNEQFF.

J is TRBJ2-3 and V is TRBV11-3; TCRdb picks TRBD2, but there is no DNA to check that call. The CDR3 has 15 amino acids. Germline V gene data show CDR1 as SGHNT and CDR2 as YENEEA. The CDR3: CASSLAGLEGDTQYF.

J is TRBJ2-3 and V is TRBV3-1; TCRdb calls TRBD2, which cannot be checked without DNA. The CDR3 spans 20 residues. Looked up from germline, CDR1 is LGHDT and CDR2 is YNNKEL (reference sequence). This CDR3 reads CASSQGTSGNWMTSTDTQYF.

This chain joins TRBV20-1 and TRBJ2-7. The germline CDR1 and CDR2 sequences are DFQATT and SNEGSKA (reference sequence). The CDR3 sequence is 12 residues long. The CDR3: CSARTGNYEQYF.

The V call is TRBV7-2, the J call TRBJ1-6; without DNA, the TCRdb call of TRBD1 cannot be checked. There are 12 residues in the CDR3. The germline gives CDR1 SGHTA, CDR2 FQGNSA. CDR3 region: CARGDSKSPLHF.

The rearrangement joins TRBV10-3 to TRBJ1-6. This CDR3 is built from 16 residues. In germline, CDR1 is ENHRY, CDR2 SYGVKD. The CDR3 loop reads CAISESYHSYNSPLHF.

The chain links TRBV30 to TRBJ1-2. The CDR3 is 13 amino acids. The V gene's germline CDR1 is GTSNPN and CDR2 SVGIG (reference sequence). The CDR3: CAWSYSGSYGYTF.